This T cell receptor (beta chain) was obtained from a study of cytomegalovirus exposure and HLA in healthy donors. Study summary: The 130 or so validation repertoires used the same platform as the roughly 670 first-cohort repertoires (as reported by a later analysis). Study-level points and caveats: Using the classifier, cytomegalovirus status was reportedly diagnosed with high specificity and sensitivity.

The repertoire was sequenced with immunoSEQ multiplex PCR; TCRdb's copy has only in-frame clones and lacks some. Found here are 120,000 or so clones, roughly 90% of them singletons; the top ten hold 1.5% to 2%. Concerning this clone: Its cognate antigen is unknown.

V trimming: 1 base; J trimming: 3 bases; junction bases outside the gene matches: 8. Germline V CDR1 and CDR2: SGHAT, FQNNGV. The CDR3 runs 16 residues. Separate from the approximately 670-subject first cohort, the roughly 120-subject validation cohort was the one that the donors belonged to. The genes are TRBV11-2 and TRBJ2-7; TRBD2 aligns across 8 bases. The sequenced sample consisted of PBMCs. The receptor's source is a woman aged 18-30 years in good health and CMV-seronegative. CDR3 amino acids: CASSLGAGGLYYEQYF. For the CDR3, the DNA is TGTGCCAGCAGCTTAGGTGCGGGAGGTTTATACTACGAGCAGTACTTC.